The entry below describes one TCR beta chain. This sample is drawn from a study of blood T cell repertoires in COVID-19. Study context: From the United States, Italy and Spain came samples of acute and convalescent COVID-19. In each case, the material was cDNA or gDNA derived from T cells, B-cell-depleted T cells, or PBMCs.

The CDR3 contains 15 residues. The germline V and J ends were trimmed by 5 bases and 0 bases, with 8 bases remaining between them. The germline gives CDR1 MNHEY, CDR2 SVGEGT. As processed by the authors: Reference gene primer amplification gave estimated nucleated cell counts. The repertoire was sequenced with immunoSEQ multiplex PCR; TCRdb's copy has only in-frame clones and lacks some. V, J and clone size reflect that table, while D and trimming were determined from the DNA. Among tens of thousands of clones listed, around 80% were seen once. The receptor was derived from a human donor in a cohort sampled during active COVID-19. The chain joins TRBV6-2 or TRBV6-3 to TRBJ1-6; D not resolved. The sequenced material came from peripheral blood. CDR3 in DNA: TGTGCCAGCAGTGGCTCCAGCTCCTATAATTCACCCCTCCACTTT. It yields the protein CASSGSSSYNSPLHF.